This TCR beta chain emerged from a study of blood T cell repertoires in COVID-19. Clones were sequenced by immunoSEQ multiplex PCR, and TCRdb holds only the in-frame ones, with some missing. The sample consists of about 410,000 clones, 89% of them appearing once. Looked up from germline, CDR1 is SGHTA and CDR2 is FQGNSA. The CDR3 length is 14 residues. Trimming took 3 bases from V and 0 from J, leaving 7 bases between them. This clonotype was sampled from a woman between 40 and 50 years old with COVID-19, enrolled during active disease. This chain uses TRBV7-2 with TRBJ2-3; D might be TRBD2 (6 bases). The sequencing input was peripheral blood. The CDR3 DNA sequence: TGTGCCAGCAGCTTGGGGACTAGCACAGATACGCAGTATTTT. It yields the protein CASSLGTSTDTQYF.